One and the same sample provided the 24 T cell receptor beta chains below, sequenced in a study of T cells in Graves' hyperthyroidism and ophthalmopathy. Regions amplified from RNA transcripts were the TCR beta CDR3 regions. A set of HTBI primers served as the primers for a first-round RT-PCR of the TCR CDR3. TCRdb re-analysed the multiplex PCR reads in MiXCR, keeping a single row per CDR3 protein. The table shows roughly 40,000 distinct CDR3 sequences, with under 60% occurring only once. The sample comprised blood. The source is a man aged 35 to 55 with Graves' ophthalmopathy.

On this clonotype itself: One end of the junction fails to match germline, which may point to a read error. The rearrangement uses TRBV6-5 and TRBJ2-3; D is tentatively TRBD1 or TRBD2 (5 bases each). Germline CDR1 and CDR2: MNHEY and SVGAGI. The CDR3 is made up of 16 amino acids. CDR3 protein: CASSYSWTSSTDTRYF. In DNA, the CDR3 is TGTGCCAGCAGTTACTCTTGGACATCTAGCACAGATACGCGGTATTTT.

This clonotype was observed at least ten times. The gene calls are TRBV5-8 and TRBJ1-1; tentatively, D is TRBD1 (6 bases). The CDR3 runs 13 residues. The V end was cut by 1 base, the J end by 5 bases, with 9 bases between. From germline, CDR1 is SGHTS and CDR2 YDEGEE. The CDR3 DNA is TGTGCCAGCAGCTTGCCCGGACAGACTGAAGCTTTCTTT. Translated, it gives CASSLPGQTEAFF.

This clonotype is labeled as medium-sized. The chain joins TRBV5-1 to TRBJ1-5; possibly TRBD1 for D (6 bases). Germline-derived CDR1 and CDR2 are SGHRS and YFSETQ. Trimming removed 2 bases at V and 2 bases at J, with 11 bases between. The CDR3 sequence is 15 residues long. The CDR3 reads CASSFSGAGNQPQHF. In DNA form, the CDR3 reads TGCGCCAGCAGCTTTTCAGGGGCAGGCAATCAGCCCCAGCATTTT.

This clonotype was found many times. This sequence joins TRBV20-1 and TRBJ2-4; D tentatively fits TRBD1 or TRBD2 (5 bases each). V shed 5 bases and J shed 5 bases, with 13 bases lying between them. CDR1 DFQATT and CDR2 SNEGSKA come from the germline V gene (reference sequence). This CDR3 has 13 residues. CDR3 bases: TGCAGTGCTTCCAGGGAGTTTGAAAACATTCAGTACTTC. Protein: CSASREFENIQYF.

The chain is built from TRBV6-5 and TRBJ1-5; D might be TRBD1 (5 bases). CDR1 is MNHEY and CDR2 is SVGAGI in the germline V gene. This CDR3 region has 13 residues. The V and J ends lost 5 bases and 13 bases respectively, with 18 bases between them. In DNA, the CDR3 is TGTGCCAGCAGTCCAGGCTCAGGGCAGCATCAGCATTTT. Its translation: CASSPGSGQHQHF.

Only one count was recorded for this clonotype. V and J are TRBV7-6 and TRBJ2-2; D is possibly TRBD1 or TRBD2 (6 bases each). The CDR3 loop spans 16 amino acids. Trimming cost V 5 bases and J 7 bases, with 20 bases left between them. CDR1 SGHVS and CDR2 FNYEAQ come from the germline V gene. For the CDR3, the DNA is TGTGCCAGCAGCCCGGGACTCAGGGGAAGGGTCGGGGAGCTGTTTTTT. Amino acids: CASSPGLRGRVGELFF. Variable domain in full (rest from reference TRBV7-6 and TRBJ2-2): GAGVSQSPRYKVTKRGQDVALRCDPISGHVSLYWYRQALGQGPEFLTYFNYEAQQDKSGLPNDRFSAERPEGSISTLTIQRTEQRDSAMYRCASSPGLRGRVGELFFGEGSRLTVL.

The chain has TRBV2 and TRBJ2-7; 10 bases map to TRBD1. The CDR3 extends over 14 amino acids. The V gene end was trimmed by 6 bases and the J gene end by 7 bases; junction bases not matched to a gene: 9. Germline CDR1 reads SNHLY; CDR2 reads FYNNEI. The CDR3 sequence: CASRKGQGLSEQYF. The CDR3 bases are TGTGCCAGCAGAAAGGGACAGGGGCTAAGTGAGCAGTACTTC.

This chain uses TRBV2 with TRBJ1-5, with D possibly being TRBD1 (6 bases). CDR1 SNHLY and CDR2 FYNNEI come from the germline V gene. The length of the CDR3 is 14 residues. The V end lost 5 bases, the J end lost 2 bases, and 10 bases lay between the germline ends. In DNA, the CDR3 is TGTGCCAGCAGTAGGGGGGAGGGCAATCAGCCCCAGCATTTT. Its protein product is CASSRGEGNQPQHF.

There are many counts of this clonotype. The CDR3 coding sequence is TGTGCCAGCCGACAGGGGGCGGAAGGCTACACCTTC. It translates to CASRQGAEGYTF. J is TRBJ1-2 and V is TRBV28, with 10 bases aligning to TRBD1. V gave up 8 bases and J gave up 8 bases; unmatched junction bases: 5. Germline assignment: CDR1 MDHEN and CDR2 SYDVKM. The CDR3 runs to 12 residues.

The chain combines TRBV9 with TRBJ2-2; D not resolved. V was trimmed by 2 bases and J by 7 bases, leaving 9 bases between them. CDR3 length equals 13 residues. CDR1 SGDLS and CDR2 YYNGEE come from the germline V gene. The DNA for the CDR3 is TGTGCCAGCAGCGTTAGGGCCGGCGGGGAGCTGTTTTTT. Translation: CASSVRAGGELFF.

The chain is built from TRBV7-3 and TRBJ2-5, with 8 bases aligning to TRBD1. This CDR3 is 15 amino acids long. Germline CDR1 is SGHTA and CDR2 is FQGTGA. With 6 bases clipped from V and 5 bases from J, the junction kept 11 bases outside the gene matches. CDR3 nucleotide sequence: TGTGCCAGCAGTCTTAAAGCAGGGGGCGGGGAGACCCAGTACTTC. Its protein is CASSLKAGGGETQYF.

V and J are TRBV2 and TRBJ1-1; D is unclear. The CDR3 extends over 11 amino acids. The V gene's germline CDR1 is SNHLY and CDR2 FYNNEI. Trimming shortened V by 5 bases and J by 6 bases, and 7 bases separated the two germline ends. The chain's CDR3 is CASSTDPEAFF. The CDR3 bases are TGTGCCAGCAGTACGGACCCTGAAGCTTTCTTT.

This clonotype was observed at least ten times. The V call is TRBV28, the J call TRBJ2-2; TRBD1 agrees at 9 bases. Looked up from germline, CDR1 is MDHEN and CDR2 is SYDVKM. The J segment lost 6 bases and the V segment lost 5 bases, leaving 10 bases of the junction unmatched. The CDR3 consists of 16 residues. CDR3: CASSQGGQGGSGELFF. Written as DNA, the CDR3 is TGTGCCAGCAGTCAGGGGGGACAGGGTGGCTCCGGGGAGCTGTTTTTT.

This sequence joins TRBV10-1 and TRBJ1-1; D not certain. Trimming cost V 1 base and J 1 base, with 10 bases left between them. Germline values: CDR1 WNHNN, CDR2 SYGVQD (reference sequence). The CDR3 totals 15 residues. CDR3 DNA sequence: TGCGCCAGCAGTGAGTTTGGCCAACCGAACACTGAAGCTTTCTTT. This codes for CASSEFGQPNTEAFF.

About this clonotype: The limits of the CDR3 on the DNA are not certain, so only TCRdb's listed CDR3 is given. This sequence joins TRBV5-6 and TRBJ1-5. Including both end residues, the CDR3 is 21 amino acids long. CDR1 is SGHDT and CDR2 is YYEEEE in the germline V gene. The chain's CDR3 is CASSFYICSAREGSQRQPQHF.

This clonotype was seen at least ten times. The chain combines TRBV19 with TRBJ1-1; D is perhaps TRBD1 (6 bases). Germline V gives CDR1 LNHDA, CDR2 SQIVND (reference sequence). The CDR3 runs 16 residues. V was shortened by 8 bases and J by 2 bases, with 21 bases between the two germline ends. As DNA, the CDR3 is TGTGCCAGTGGGTTATATCCGGGACACCTTAACACTGAAGCTTTCTTT. Its protein product is CASGLYPGHLNTEAFF.

This clonotype was recorded at least ten times. The rearrangement joins TRBV2 to TRBJ1-1, with 7 bases identical to TRBD1. Germline V gene lookup returns CDR1 SNHLY and CDR2 FYNNEI. J was trimmed by 8 bases and V by 1 base; bases with no gene match: 4. CDR3 length equals 13 residues. The CDR3 region is CASSEVRGPEAFF. In DNA, the CDR3 is TGTGCCAGCAGTGAAGTAAGGGGGCCCGAAGCTTTCTTT.

In regard to this clonotype: An end of the junction does not agree with germline; a read error may underlie this. V and J are TRBV5-6 and TRBJ1-4, with D hard to call. CDR1 is SGHDT and CDR2 is YYEEEE in the germline V gene. This CDR3 has 14 residues. The CDR3 nucleotides are TGTGCCAGCAGCATACGGCTCGTGGATGAAAAACTGTTCTTT. Its translation is CASSIRLVDEKLFF.

In this sample, this clonotype turned up many times. V and J are TRBV20-1 and TRBJ1-1, with 9 bases matching TRBD1. The germline V gene encodes CDR1 DFQATT and CDR2 SNEGSKA (reference sequence). The CDR3 contains 16 residues. V trimming: 4 bases; J trimming: 0 bases; junction bases outside the gene matches: 9. CDR3 amino acids: CSATPTGGTMNTEAFF. The DNA for the CDR3 is TGCAGTGCTACGCCCACAGGGGGCACCATGAACACTGAAGCTTTCTTT.

There are many counts of this clonotype. The chain has TRBV20-1 and TRBJ1-5, with 7 bases matching TRBD1. Trimming cost V 1 base and J 3 bases; bases outside gene matches: 6. Germline V gives CDR1 DFQATT, CDR2 SNEGSKA (reference sequence). The length of the CDR3 is 15 residues. CDR3 DNA sequence: TGCAGTGCTAGAGCCAGGGGGGGGTTCAATCAGCCCCAGCATTTT. It encodes CSARARGGFNQPQHF.

This sequence joins TRBV15 and TRBJ2-7; 10 bases map to TRBD1. The CDR3 loop spans 13 amino acids. CDR1 and CDR2 (germline): LNHNV, YYDKDF (reference sequence). After removal of 3 bases from V and 4 bases from J, the junction contained 0 bases not matched to a gene. CDR3 DNA sequence: TGTGCCACCAGCAGGGACAGGGGGTACGAGCAGTACTTC. Amino acids: CATSRDRGYEQYF.

On this clonotype: This may come from a read error, since a much larger clone is one base off. The rearrangement joins TRBV14 to TRBJ2-2; D possibly corresponds to TRBD2 (5 bases). This CDR3 is 16 amino acids long. Germline CDR1 reads SGHDN; CDR2 reads FVKESK. CDR3 DNA: TGTGCCAGCAGCTACCCCGACCCCCTGAACACCGGGGAGCCGTTTTTT. It specifies CASSYPDPLNTGEPFF.

This chain links TRBV7-8 with TRBJ1-5; D unclear. Germline V gives CDR1 SGHVS, CDR2 FQNEAQ. With 1 base removed from V and 1 base from J, the gap between germline ends came to 5 bases. CDR3 length equals 14 residues. CDR3 sequence reads: CASSLDLSNQPQHF. Here the CDR3 DNA reads TGTGCCAGCAGCTTAGACCTAAGCAATCAGCCCCAGCATTTT.

This clonotype was found many times. V gene TRBV5-6 combines with J gene TRBJ2-7, with a tentative D call TRBD1 (7 bases). Germline CDR1 and CDR2: SGHDT and YYEEEE. V shed 4 bases and J shed 0 bases, with 14 bases lying between them. This CDR3 contains 15 residues. The CDR3 loop is CASSNQGGLSYEQYF. The CDR3 DNA is TGTGCCAGCAGCAACCAGGGGGGCCTCTCCTACGAGCAGTACTTC.